The sequence of this TCR beta chain was determined in a study of OX40 agonist ivuxolimab in advanced cancers. Study in general: At doses from 0.01 to 10 mg/kg, patients were given intravenous ivuxolimab every 2 weeks.

With regard to this clone: Its antigen is currently unknown.

Study-wide results and limits: The mean number of expanded clones was higher in CD8+ T cells than in CD4+.

V lost 3 bases and J lost 3, with 6 bases in between. The germline V gene encodes CDR1 MNHNS and CDR2 SASEGT. This CDR3 spans 12 amino acids. TCRdb's copy holds only in-frame clones and misses some; the assay was immunoSEQ multiplex PCR. The sample holds 50,000 to 70,000 clones, 91% seen once. This chain links TRBV6-1 with TRBJ2-7; D remains ambiguous. Material: CD4+ or CD8+ T cells sorted from blood, obtained in a trial of the OX40 agonist ivuxolimab. This TCR was recovered from an adult with an advanced solid tumor such as melanoma, head and neck, liver or kidney cancer. The chain's CDR3 is CASSDPSYEQYF. In nucleotides, the CDR3 is TGTGCCAGCAGTGACCCAAGCTACGAGCAGTACTTC.